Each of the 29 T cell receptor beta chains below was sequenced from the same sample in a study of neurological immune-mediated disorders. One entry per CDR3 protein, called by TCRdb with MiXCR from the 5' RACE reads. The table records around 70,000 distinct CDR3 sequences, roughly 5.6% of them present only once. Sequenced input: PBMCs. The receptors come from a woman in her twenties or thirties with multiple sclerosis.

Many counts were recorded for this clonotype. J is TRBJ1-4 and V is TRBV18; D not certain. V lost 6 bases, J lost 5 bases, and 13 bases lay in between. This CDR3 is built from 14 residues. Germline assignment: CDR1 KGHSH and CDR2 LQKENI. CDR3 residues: CASSMSARNEKLFF. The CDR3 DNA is TGTGCCAGCTCGATGAGCGCGAGAAATGAAAAACTGTTTTTT.

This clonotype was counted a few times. The chain's CDR3 is CASSPGPLIEAFF. The CDR3, as DNA: TGTGCCAGCAGCCCCGGACCCCTTATCGAAGCTTTCTTT. This chain uses TRBV7-6 with TRBJ1-1; D remains ambiguous. Germline loops: CDR1 SGHVS, CDR2 FNYEAQ. This CDR3 comprises 13 residues. V was trimmed by 5 bases and J by 8 bases, leaving 15 bases between them.

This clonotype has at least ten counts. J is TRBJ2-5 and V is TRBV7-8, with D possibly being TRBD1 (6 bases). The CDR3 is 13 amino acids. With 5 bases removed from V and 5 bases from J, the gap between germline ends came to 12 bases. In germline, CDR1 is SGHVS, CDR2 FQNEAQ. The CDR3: CASSEGQRETQYF. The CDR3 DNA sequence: TGTGCCAGCAGCGAGGGACAACGGGAGACCCAGTACTTC.

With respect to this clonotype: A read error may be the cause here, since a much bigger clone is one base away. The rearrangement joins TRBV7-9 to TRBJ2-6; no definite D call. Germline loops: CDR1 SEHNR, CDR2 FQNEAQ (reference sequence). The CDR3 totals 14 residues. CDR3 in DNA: TGTGTCAGCAGTGGGATGTCTGGGGCCAACGTCCTGACTTTC. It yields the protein CVSSGMSGANVLTF.

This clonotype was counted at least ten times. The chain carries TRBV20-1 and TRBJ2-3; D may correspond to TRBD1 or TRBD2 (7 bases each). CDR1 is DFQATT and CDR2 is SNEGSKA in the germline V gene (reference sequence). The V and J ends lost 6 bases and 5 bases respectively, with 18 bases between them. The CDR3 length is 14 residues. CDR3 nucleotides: TGCAGTGCCACCAGGGGGGGGCCGAAAGATACGCAGTATTTT. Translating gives CSATRGGPKDTQYF.

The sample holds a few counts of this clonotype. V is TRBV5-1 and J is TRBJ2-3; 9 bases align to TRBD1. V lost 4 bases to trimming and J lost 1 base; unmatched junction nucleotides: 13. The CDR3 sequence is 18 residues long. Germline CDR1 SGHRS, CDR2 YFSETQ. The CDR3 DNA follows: TGCGCCAGCAGCCTACGCCGGACAGGGGCCCTTGGCACAGATACGCAGTATTTT. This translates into CASSLRRTGALGTDTQYF.

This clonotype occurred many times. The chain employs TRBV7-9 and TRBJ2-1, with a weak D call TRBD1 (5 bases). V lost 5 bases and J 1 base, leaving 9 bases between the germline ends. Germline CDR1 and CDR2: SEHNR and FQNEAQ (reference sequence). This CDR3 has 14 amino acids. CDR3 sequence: CASSLDISYNEQFF. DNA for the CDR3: TGTGCCAGCAGCCTGGACATATCCTACAATGAGCAGTTCTTC. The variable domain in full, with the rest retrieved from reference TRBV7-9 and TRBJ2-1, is DTGVSQNPRHKITKRGQNVTFRCDPISEHNRLYWYRQTLGQGPEFLTYFQNEAQLEKSRLLSDRFSAERPKGSFSTLEIQRTEQGDSAMYLCASSLDISYNEQFFGPGTRLTVL.

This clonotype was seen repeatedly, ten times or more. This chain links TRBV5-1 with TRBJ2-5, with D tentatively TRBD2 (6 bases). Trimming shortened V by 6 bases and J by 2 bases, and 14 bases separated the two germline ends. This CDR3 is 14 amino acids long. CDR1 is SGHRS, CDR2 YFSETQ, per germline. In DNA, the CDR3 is TGCGCCAGCATTAGTGGCGGGACGCAAGAGACCCAGTACTTC. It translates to CASISGGTQETQYF.

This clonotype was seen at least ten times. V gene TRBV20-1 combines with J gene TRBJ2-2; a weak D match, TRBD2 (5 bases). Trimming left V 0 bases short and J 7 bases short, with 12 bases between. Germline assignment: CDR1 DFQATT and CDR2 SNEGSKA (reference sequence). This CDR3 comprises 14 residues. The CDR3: CSARDARGIGELFF. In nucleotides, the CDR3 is TGCAGTGCTAGAGATGCTCGGGGTATCGGGGAGCTGTTTTTT.

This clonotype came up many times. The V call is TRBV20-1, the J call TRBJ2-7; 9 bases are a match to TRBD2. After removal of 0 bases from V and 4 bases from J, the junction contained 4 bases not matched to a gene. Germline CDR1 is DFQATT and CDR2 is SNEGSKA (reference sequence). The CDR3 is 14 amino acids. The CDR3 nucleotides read TGCAGTGCTAGAGACGGCGGGGGGGTTTACGAGCAGTACTTC. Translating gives CSARDGGGVYEQYF.

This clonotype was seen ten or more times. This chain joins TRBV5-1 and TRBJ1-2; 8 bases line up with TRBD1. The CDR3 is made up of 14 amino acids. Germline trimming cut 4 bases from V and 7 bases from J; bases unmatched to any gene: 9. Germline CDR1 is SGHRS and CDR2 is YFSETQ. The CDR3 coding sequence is TGCGCCAGCAGCACGTCCGCGGACAGGGCTGGCTACACCTTC. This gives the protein CASSTSADRAGYTF.

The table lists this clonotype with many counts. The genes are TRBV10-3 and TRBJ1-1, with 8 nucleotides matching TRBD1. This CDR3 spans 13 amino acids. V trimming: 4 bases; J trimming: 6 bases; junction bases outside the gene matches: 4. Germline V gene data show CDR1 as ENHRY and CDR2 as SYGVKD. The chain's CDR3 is CAISADRVSEAFF. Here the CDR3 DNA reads TGTGCCATCAGTGCGGACAGGGTCTCTGAAGCTTTCTTT.

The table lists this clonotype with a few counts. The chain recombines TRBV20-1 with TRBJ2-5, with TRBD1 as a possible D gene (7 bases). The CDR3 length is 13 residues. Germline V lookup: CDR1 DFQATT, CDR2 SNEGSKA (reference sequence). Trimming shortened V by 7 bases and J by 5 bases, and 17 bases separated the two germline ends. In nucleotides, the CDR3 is TGCAGTGTCCAACCAGGAGGGGGCGAGACCCAGTACTTC. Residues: CSVQPGGGETQYF.

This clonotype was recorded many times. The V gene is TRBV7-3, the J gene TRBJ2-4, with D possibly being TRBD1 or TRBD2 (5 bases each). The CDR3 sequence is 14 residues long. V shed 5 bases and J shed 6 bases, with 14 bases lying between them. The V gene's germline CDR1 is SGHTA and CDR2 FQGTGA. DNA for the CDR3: TGTGCCAGCAGCCTTGGGGCCCGGGGAAACATTCAGTACTTC. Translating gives CASSLGARGNIQYF. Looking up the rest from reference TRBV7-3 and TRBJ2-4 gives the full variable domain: GAGVSQTPSNKVTEKGKYVELRCDPISGHTALYWYRQSLGQGPEFLIYFQGTGAADDSGLPNDRFFAVRPEGSVSTLKIQRTERGDSAVYLCASSLGARGNIQYFGAGTRLSVL.

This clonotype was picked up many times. The CDR3 loop is CASSQGRASSGGRETQYF. As DNA, the CDR3 is TGCGCCAGCAGCCAAGGCCGCGCCTCTAGCGGGGGGAGGGAGACCCAGTACTTC. The chain employs TRBV4-1 and TRBJ2-5; 11 bases agree with TRBD2. V lost 1 base, J lost 5 bases, and 12 bases stayed unmatched. CDR1 and CDR2 (germline): MGHRA, YSYEKL. CDR3 length: 18 amino acids.

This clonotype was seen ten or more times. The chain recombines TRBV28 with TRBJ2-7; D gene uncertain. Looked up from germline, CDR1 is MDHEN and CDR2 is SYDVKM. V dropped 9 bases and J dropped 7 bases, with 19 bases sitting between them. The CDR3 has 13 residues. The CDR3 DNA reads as TGTGCCAGTACCCACCAACCAACCCAAGAGCAGTACTTC. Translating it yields CASTHQPTQEQYF.

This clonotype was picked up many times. The CDR3 sequence: CASSSRTAIYEQYF. The CDR3 DNA follows: TGTGCCAGCAGCTCCCGGACAGCTATATACGAGCAGTACTTC. The rearrangement joins TRBV7-2 to TRBJ2-7; TRBD1 might be the D (6 bases). This CDR3 has 14 amino acids. Germline V lookup: CDR1 SGHTA, CDR2 FQGNSA. Trimming took off 4 bases at V and 4 bases at J, with 14 bases between the two ends.

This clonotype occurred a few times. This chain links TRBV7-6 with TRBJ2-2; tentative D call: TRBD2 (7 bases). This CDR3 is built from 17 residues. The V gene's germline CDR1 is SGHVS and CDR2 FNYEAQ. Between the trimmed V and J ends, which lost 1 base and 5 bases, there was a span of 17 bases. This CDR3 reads CASSLVGGPEGTGELFF. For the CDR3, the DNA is TGTGCCAGCAGCTTAGTCGGGGGGCCGGAGGGGACCGGGGAGCTGTTTTTT.

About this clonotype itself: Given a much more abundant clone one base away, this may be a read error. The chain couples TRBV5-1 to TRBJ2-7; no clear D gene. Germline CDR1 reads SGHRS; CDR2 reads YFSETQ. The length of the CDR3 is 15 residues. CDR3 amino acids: CSSSRKLGEVQEQYF. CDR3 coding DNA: TGCTCCAGCAGCCGCAAACTCGGTGAGGTTCAGGAGCAGTACTTC.

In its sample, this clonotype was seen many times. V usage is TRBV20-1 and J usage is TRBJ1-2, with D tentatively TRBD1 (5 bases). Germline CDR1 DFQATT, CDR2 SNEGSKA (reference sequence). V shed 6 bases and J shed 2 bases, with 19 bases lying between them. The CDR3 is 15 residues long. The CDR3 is CSAPVGGDWNYGYTF. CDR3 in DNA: TGCAGTGCCCCGGTAGGAGGGGATTGGAACTATGGCTACACCTTC.

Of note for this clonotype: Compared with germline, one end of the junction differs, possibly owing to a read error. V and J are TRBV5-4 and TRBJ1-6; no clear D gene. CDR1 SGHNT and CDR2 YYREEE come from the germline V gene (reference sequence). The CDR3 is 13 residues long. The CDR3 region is CASSWEKKSPLNF. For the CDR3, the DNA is TGTGCCAGCAGCTGGGAAAAGAAATCACCCCTCAACTTT.

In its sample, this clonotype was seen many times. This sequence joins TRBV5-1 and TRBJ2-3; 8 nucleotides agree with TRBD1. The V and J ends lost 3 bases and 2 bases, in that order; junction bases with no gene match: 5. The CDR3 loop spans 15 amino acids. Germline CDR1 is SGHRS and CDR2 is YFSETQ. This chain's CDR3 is CASSSGTGSTDTQYF. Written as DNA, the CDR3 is TGCGCCAGCAGCTCCGGGACAGGATCCACAGATACGCAGTATTTT.

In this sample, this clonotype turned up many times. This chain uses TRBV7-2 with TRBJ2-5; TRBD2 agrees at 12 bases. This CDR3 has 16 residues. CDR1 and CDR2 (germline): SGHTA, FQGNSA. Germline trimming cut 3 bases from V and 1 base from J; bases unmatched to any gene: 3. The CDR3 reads CASSFLAGGGQETQYF. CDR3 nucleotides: TGTGCCAGCAGCTTTCTAGCGGGGGGGGGCCAAGAGACCCAGTACTTC. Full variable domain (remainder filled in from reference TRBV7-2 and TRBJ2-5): GAGVSQSPSNKVTEKGKDVELRCDPISGHTALYWYRQSLGQGLEFLIYFQGNSAPDKSGLPSDRFSAERTGGSVSTLTIQRTQQEDSAVYLCASSFLAGGGQETQYFGPGTRLLVL.

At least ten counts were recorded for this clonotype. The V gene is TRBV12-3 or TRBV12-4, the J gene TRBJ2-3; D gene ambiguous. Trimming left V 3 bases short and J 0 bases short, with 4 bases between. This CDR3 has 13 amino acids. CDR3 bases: TGTGCCAGCAGTTTTTATAGCACAGATACGCAGTATTTT. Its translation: CASSFYSTDTQYF.

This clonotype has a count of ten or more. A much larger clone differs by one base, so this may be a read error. CDR3 loop: CASSTKGDYGYTF. The CDR3 DNA is TGTGCCAGCAGCACAAAGGGGGACTATGGCTACACCTTC. The chain employs TRBV7-2 and TRBJ1-2; tentative D call: TRBD1 (6 bases). The CDR3 spans 13 residues. V was pared by 5 bases and J by 3 bases, with 10 bases between. Germline values: CDR1 SGHTA, CDR2 FQGNSA.

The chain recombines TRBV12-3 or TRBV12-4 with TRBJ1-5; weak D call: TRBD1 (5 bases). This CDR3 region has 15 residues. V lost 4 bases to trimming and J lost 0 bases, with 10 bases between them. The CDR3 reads CASSSTDYSNQPQHF. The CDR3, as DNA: TGTGCCAGCAGTTCGACAGATTATAGCAATCAGCCCCAGCATTTT.

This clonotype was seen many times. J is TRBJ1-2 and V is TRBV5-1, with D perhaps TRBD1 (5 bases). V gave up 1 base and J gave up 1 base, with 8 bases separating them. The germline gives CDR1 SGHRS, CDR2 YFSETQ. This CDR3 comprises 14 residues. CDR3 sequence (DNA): TGCGCCAGCAGCTTGAGCCAGGGTAACTATGGCTACACCTTC. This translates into CASSLSQGNYGYTF.

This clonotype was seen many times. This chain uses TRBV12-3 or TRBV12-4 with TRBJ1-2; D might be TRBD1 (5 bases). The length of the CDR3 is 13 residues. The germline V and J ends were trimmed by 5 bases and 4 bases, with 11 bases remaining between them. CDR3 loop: CASSPERGYGYTF. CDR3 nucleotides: TGTGCCAGCAGTCCGGAGAGGGGCTATGGCTACACCTTC.

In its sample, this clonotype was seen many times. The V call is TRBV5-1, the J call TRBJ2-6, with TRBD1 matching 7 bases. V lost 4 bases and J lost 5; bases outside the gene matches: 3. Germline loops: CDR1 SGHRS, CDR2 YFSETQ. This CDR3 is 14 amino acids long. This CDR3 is CASSTGVWANVLTF. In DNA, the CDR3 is TGCGCCAGCAGCACAGGGGTTTGGGCCAACGTCCTGACTTTC. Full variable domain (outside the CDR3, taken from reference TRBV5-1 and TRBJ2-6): KAGVTQTPRYLIKTRGQQVTLSCSPISGHRSVSWYQQTPGQGLQFLFEYFSETQRNKGNFPGRFSGRQFSNSRSEMNVSTLELGDSALYLCASSTGVWANVLTFGAGSRLTVL.